A single sample is the source of the 2 T cell receptor beta chains below, sequenced in a study of blood T cell repertoires in COVID-19. Only in-frame clones appear in the TCRdb table, and some are missing; sequencing was by immunoSEQ multiplex PCR. This table has fewer than 250,000 clones, around nine tenths appearing once. The source material was peripheral blood. The receptors were gathered from a man aged 60 to 69 with acute or convalescent COVID-19.

The CDR3 sequence: CASSFGTDLAEQYF. CDR3 in DNA: TGTGCCAGCAGCTTCGGGACAGACCTCGCCGAGCAGTACTTC. The V gene is TRBV7-9, the J gene TRBJ2-7, with TRBD1 matching over 7 bases. The CDR3 runs 14 residues. With 3 bases clipped from V and 6 bases from J, the junction kept 8 bases outside the gene matches. Germline lookup yields CDR1 SEHNR and CDR2 FQNEAQ (reference sequence).

The rearrangement links TRBV7-9 to TRBJ1-4; TRBD1 matches at 8 bases. V dropped 3 bases and J dropped 6; count of bases not matched to a gene: 3. Looked up from germline, CDR1 is SEHNR and CDR2 is FQNEAQ (reference sequence). This CDR3 has 14 residues. CDR3 in amino acids: CASSLDRAHEKLFF. The CDR3 bases are TGTGCCAGCAGCTTGGACAGGGCCCATGAAAAACTGTTTTTT.